These 26 T cell receptor beta chains came from one sample sequenced in a study of blood T cell repertoires in COVID-19. The assay was immunoSEQ multiplex PCR, and TCRdb's table has in-frame clones only and misses some. The table lists about 210,000 clones, around 80% of them singletons, with under 8.5% in the top ten. Sequenced sample: peripheral blood. The receptor set was obtained from a woman aged 70-85 years with acute or convalescent COVID-19.

J is TRBJ2-7 and V is TRBV7-6; 12 bases align to TRBD1. The V gene's germline CDR1 is SGHVS and CDR2 FNYEAQ. The CDR3 totals 16 residues. The V segment lost 5 bases and the J segment 5 bases; nucleotides outside the gene matches: 10. DNA for the CDR3: TGTGCCAGCAGCAGACCCCCGGGACAGGGGGCAGACGAGCAGTACGTC. It is translated as CASSRPPGQGADEQYV.

The CDR3 bases are TGTGCCAGCAGACAGACTAGCGGGGGGGATGAGCAGTACTTC. This encodes CASRQTSGGDEQYF. V gene TRBV11-2 combines with J gene TRBJ2-7; 14 nucleotides line up with TRBD2. Germline loops: CDR1 SGHAT, CDR2 FQNNGV. V lost 6 bases and J lost 7; bases outside the gene matches: 5. The CDR3 is 14 residues long.

The chain joins TRBV18 to TRBJ2-3, with TRBD1 matching 12 bases. V lost 6 bases to trimming and J lost 5 bases; unmatched junction nucleotides: 12. Germline V CDR1 and CDR2: KGHSH, LQKENI. The CDR3 is made up of 17 amino acids. CDR3 DNA: TGTGCCAGCTCCCAGCGGGGGACAGGGGGCTTGGGAGATACGCAGTATTTT. Translating it yields CASSQRGTGGLGDTQYF.

V is TRBV30 and J is TRBJ2-5, with a possible D match to TRBD2 (6 bases). The CDR3 loop spans 13 amino acids. Germline V gene sequence: CDR1 GTSNPN, CDR2 SVGIG (reference sequence). Deletions cut 2 bases from V and 0 bases from J, with 7 bases between. CDR3 region: CAWSWDYQETQYF. The CDR3 bases are TGTGCCTGGAGTTGGGACTACCAAGAGACCCAGTACTTC.

The chain couples TRBV5-8 to TRBJ2-7; possibly TRBD1 for D (6 bases). The CDR3 extends over 13 amino acids. The V end was cut by 1 base, the J end by 4 bases, with 9 bases between. CDR1 and CDR2 from the germline V gene are SGHTS and YDEGEE. In DNA, the CDR3 is TGTGCCAGCAGCTTGTACAGGGAATACGAGCAGTACTTC. Translation gives CASSLYREYEQYF.

This clone was counted once. The chain has TRBV7-6 and TRBJ2-3, with TRBD2 identical over 13 bases. This CDR3 comprises 18 residues. V dropped 5 bases and J dropped 8; count of bases not matched to a gene: 16. Germline CDR1 is SGHVS and CDR2 is FNYEAQ. CDR3 sequence (DNA): TGTGCCAGCAGCCTCCAACCCGGACTAGCGGGGGCGGGCGGTACGCAGTATTTT. This encodes CASSLQPGLAGAGGTQYF.

V is TRBV24-1 and J is TRBJ1-5; no clear D. V was trimmed by 3 bases and J by 6 bases, leaving 11 bases between them. This CDR3 is built from 14 residues. The V gene's germline CDR1 is KGHDR and CDR2 SFDVKD. The CDR3 region has the DNA TGTGCCACCAGTGATCAGAGGGCTAGTCAGCCCCAGCATTTT. This encodes CATSDQRASQPQHF.

The V and J genes are TRBV5-1 and TRBJ2-2; 7 bases match TRBD1. Per the germline V gene, CDR1 is SGHRS and CDR2 is YFSETQ. V trimming: 4 bases; J trimming: 8 bases; junction bases outside the gene matches: 8. The CDR3 runs to 14 residues. CDR3: CASSLGQARGELFF. CDR3 nucleotide sequence: TGCGCCAGCAGCCTAGGACAGGCTCGTGGGGAGCTGTTTTTT.

The rearrangement uses TRBV29-1 and TRBJ1-1; TRBD1 agrees at 12 bases. The CDR3 consists of 16 residues. CDR1 and CDR2 (germline): SQVTM, ANQGSEA. V was pared by 6 bases and J by 0 bases, with 8 bases of the junction left unmatched. CDR3 sequence (DNA): TGCAGCGTCTCGGGACAGGGGGCGCGAATGAACACTGAAGCTTTCTTT. The encoded protein is CSVSGQGARMNTEAFF.

The chain couples TRBV10-1 to TRBJ2-1; 7 nucleotides line up with TRBD2. V gave up 2 bases and J gave up 2 bases; unmatched junction bases: 3. The CDR3 has 15 amino acids. CDR1 is WNHNN and CDR2 is SYGVQD in the germline V gene (reference sequence). The DNA of the CDR3 is TGCGCCAGCAGTGAGACTAGCGACCCCTACAATGAGCAGTTCTTC. It encodes CASSETSDPYNEQFF.

The gene calls are TRBV6-5 and TRBJ1-2; TRBD1 might be the D (5 bases). The CDR3 runs 15 residues. V was trimmed by 0 bases and J by 4 bases, leaving 12 bases between them. Germline V gene sequence: CDR1 MNHEY, CDR2 SVGAGI. The CDR3 bases are TGTGCCAGCAGTTACTCGGCAGGCGGGGGCTATGGCTACACCTTC. The encoded protein is CASSYSAGGGYGYTF.

The genes are TRBV5-5 and TRBJ1-2, with D unclear. This CDR3 has 13 residues. Per germline, CDR1 SGHKS and CDR2 YYEKEE (reference sequence). V gave up 4 bases and J gave up 8 bases, with 15 bases separating them. The CDR3 sequence: CASSRSTGYGYTF. CDR3 sequence (DNA): TGTGCCAGCAGCCGTTCCACGGGTTACGGCTACACCTTC.

The rearrangement joins TRBV7-3 to TRBJ2-2; no definite D call. Germline CDR1 SGHTA, CDR2 FQGTGA. V dropped 6 bases and J dropped 8 bases, with 10 bases sitting between them. The CDR3 sequence is 12 residues long. The CDR3 DNA sequence: TGTGCCAGCAGTCTCGGTGTGGGGGAGCTGTTTTTT. Translating gives CASSLGVGELFF.

The V and J genes are TRBV5-1 and TRBJ1-3; D is ambiguous. V lost 1 base, J lost 4 bases, and 15 bases lay in between. The CDR3 loop spans 16 amino acids. The germline V gene encodes CDR1 SGHRS and CDR2 YFSETQ. The CDR3 DNA sequence: TGCGCCAGCAGCTTGCTGTCGGGATCATCCGGAAACACCATATATTTT. This gives the protein CASSLLSGSSGNTIYF.

This clone was picked up one time. V gene TRBV5-8 combines with J gene TRBJ1-6; D possibly corresponds to TRBD1 (6 bases). Trimming shortened V by 0 bases and J by 11 bases, and 18 bases separated the two germline ends. Germline CDR1 is SGHTS and CDR2 is YDEGEE. The CDR3 covers 16 residues. The CDR3 is CASSLALGTMRAPLHF. The CDR3 region has the DNA TGTGCCAGCAGCTTGGCGTTAGGGACAATGAGAGCACCCCTCCACTTT.

This rearrangement joins TRBV7-2 to TRBJ2-2; 9 nucleotides agree with TRBD1. CDR1 SGHTA and CDR2 FQGNSA come from the germline V gene. J was trimmed by 5 bases and V by 6 bases; bases with no gene match: 10. This CDR3 has 16 amino acids. The DNA for the CDR3 is TGTGCCAGCAGTATTGGGACAGGGTTAATAACCGGGGAGCTGTTTTTT. It is translated as CASSIGTGLITGELFF. The variable domain in full, with the rest retrieved from reference TRBV7-2 and TRBJ2-2, is GAGVSQSPSNKVTEKGKDVELRCDPISGHTALYWYRQSLGQGLEFLIYFQGNSAPDKSGLPSDRFSAERTGGSVSTLTIQRTQQEDSAVYLCASSIGTGLITGELFFGEGSRLTVL.

This sequence joins TRBV3-1 (or the pseudogene TRBV3-2) and TRBJ2-7; TRBD1 matches 8 bases. This CDR3 spans 15 amino acids. Trimming cost V 1 base and J 9 bases; bases outside gene matches: 11. Germline assignment: CDR1 LGHDT and CDR2 YNNKEL (reference sequence). DNA for the CDR3: TGTGCCAGCAGCCAAGGAATGGGGACAGGAGAAACGCAGTACTTC. Amino acids: CASSQGMGTGETQYF.

The chain couples TRBV15 to TRBJ1-4, with D hard to call. This CDR3 is 16 amino acids long. V dropped 3 bases and J dropped 1 base, with 12 bases sitting between them. The germline V gene encodes CDR1 LNHNV and CDR2 YYDKDF (reference sequence). In nucleotides, the CDR3 is TGTGCCACCAGCAGGGGCGAGTCCCGAACTAATGAAAAACTGTTTTTT. This translates into CATSRGESRTNEKLFF.

This chain connects TRBV5-1 to TRBJ2-3; 11 bases match TRBD2. This CDR3 comprises 15 residues. Germline V CDR1 and CDR2: SGHRS, YFSETQ. V shed 4 bases, J shed 6 bases, and the junction held 7 bases outside the gene matches. For the CDR3, the DNA is TGCGCCAGCAGCAGGACTAGCGGGCCTATTGATACGCAGTATTTT. Protein sequence: CASSRTSGPIDTQYF.

The V and J genes are TRBV5-1 and TRBJ2-2; TRBD2 is a possible D gene (7 bases). The CDR3 runs to 14 residues. Trimming shortened V by 9 bases and J by 9 bases, and 21 bases separated the two germline ends. Germline CDR1 and CDR2: SGHRS and YFSETQ. The chain's CDR3 is CATKGGATNRELFF. The CDR3 region has the DNA TGCGCCACTAAAGGGGGGGCGACCAACCGGGAGCTGTTTTTT.

This clone was picked up a small number of times. This chain uses TRBV7-2 with TRBJ2-1; the match to TRBD2 covers 9 bases. Germline loops: CDR1 SGHTA, CDR2 FQGNSA. There are 16 residues in the CDR3. The ends lost 4 bases at V and 0 bases at J; junction bases unmatched: 4. CDR3: CASSYQAGGSYNEQFF. The CDR3 DNA follows: TGTGCCAGCAGCTACCAAGCGGGGGGCTCCTACAATGAGCAGTTCTTC.

V is TRBV19 and J is TRBJ2-6; tentatively, D is TRBD2 (5 bases). V was cut by 5 bases and J by 0 bases, with 14 bases left in between. The CDR3 contains 17 residues. Per the germline V gene, CDR1 is LNHDA and CDR2 is SQIVND (reference sequence). CDR3 coding DNA: TGTGCCAGTAGTCCCGACCGGGGTCTCTCTGGGGCCAACGTCCTGACTTTC. This codes for CASSPDRGLSGANVLTF.

The rearrangement links TRBV2 to TRBJ2-7; 12 bases align to TRBD2. CDR1 and CDR2 from the germline V gene are SNHLY and FYNNEI. The CDR3 contains 14 residues. Trimming removed 5 bases from V and 5 bases from J; junction bases left unmatched: 4. This chain's CDR3 is CASSTSGRRNEQYF. In DNA form, the CDR3 reads TGTGCCAGCAGTACTAGCGGGAGGCGTAACGAGCAGTACTTC.

The CDR3 DNA reads TGCGCCAGCAGTTCGCAGGGAGGGAACACTGAAGCTTTCTTT. This sequence encodes CASSSQGGNTEAFF. V usage is TRBV5-1 and J usage is TRBJ1-1, with a tentative D call TRBD1 (5 bases). V was trimmed by 5 bases and J by 1 base, leaving 12 bases between them. Germline assignment: CDR1 SGHRS and CDR2 YFSETQ. CDR3 length: 14 amino acids.

The chain couples TRBV10-3 to TRBJ2-5; 12 positions agree with TRBD1. This CDR3 contains 13 residues. The germline V gene encodes CDR1 ENHRY and CDR2 SYGVKD. V shed 10 bases and J 5 bases; nucleotides not matched to a gene: 5. CDR3 DNA sequence: TGTGCCACCAGGGACAGGGGGCTCGAGACCCAGTACTTC. This translates into CATRDRGLETQYF.

The V call is TRBV24-1, the J call TRBJ1-1; D may be TRBD1 (5 bases). V lost 3 bases, J lost 4 bases, and 8 bases lay in between. Germline V gene lookup returns CDR1 KGHDR and CDR2 SFDVKD. The CDR3 is 13 residues long. In DNA, the CDR3 is TGTGCCACCAGTGATAGGGGAAGCACTGAAGCTTTCTTT. As protein: CATSDRGSTEAFF.